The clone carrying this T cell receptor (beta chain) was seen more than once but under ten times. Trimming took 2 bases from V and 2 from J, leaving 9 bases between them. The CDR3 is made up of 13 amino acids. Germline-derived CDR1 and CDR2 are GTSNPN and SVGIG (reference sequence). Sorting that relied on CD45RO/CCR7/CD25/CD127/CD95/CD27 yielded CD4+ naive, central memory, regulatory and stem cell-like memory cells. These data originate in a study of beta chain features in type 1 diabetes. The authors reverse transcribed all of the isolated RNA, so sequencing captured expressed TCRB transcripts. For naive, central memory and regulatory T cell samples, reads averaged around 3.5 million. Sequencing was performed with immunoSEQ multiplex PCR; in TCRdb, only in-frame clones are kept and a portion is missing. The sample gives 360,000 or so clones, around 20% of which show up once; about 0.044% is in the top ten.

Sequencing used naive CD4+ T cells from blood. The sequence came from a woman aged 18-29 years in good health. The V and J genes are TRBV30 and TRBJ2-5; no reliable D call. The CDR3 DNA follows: TGTGCCTGGAGTATCGGCGGACAAGAGACCCAGTACTTC. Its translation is CAWSIGGQETQYF.